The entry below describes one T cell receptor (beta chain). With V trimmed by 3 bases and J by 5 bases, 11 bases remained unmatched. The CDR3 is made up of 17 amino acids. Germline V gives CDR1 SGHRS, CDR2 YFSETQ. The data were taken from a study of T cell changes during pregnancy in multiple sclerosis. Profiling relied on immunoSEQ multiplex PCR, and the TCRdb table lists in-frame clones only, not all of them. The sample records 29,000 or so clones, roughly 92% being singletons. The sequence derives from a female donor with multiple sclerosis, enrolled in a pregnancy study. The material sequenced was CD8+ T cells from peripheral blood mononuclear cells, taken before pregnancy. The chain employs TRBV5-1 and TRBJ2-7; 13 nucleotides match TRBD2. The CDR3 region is CASSSPTSGGPQHEQYF. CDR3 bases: TGCGCCAGCAGCTCCCCGACTAGCGGGGGGCCTCAACACGAGCAGTACTTC.